The 15 T cell receptor beta chains listed next were all sequenced from one sample in a study of T cells in Graves' hyperthyroidism and ophthalmopathy. RNA transcripts were the template for amplifying TCR beta CDR3 regions. When the TCR CDR3 underwent first-round RT-PCR, the HTBI primer set was used. TCRdb independently ran MiXCR on the multiplex PCR reads; one entry per CDR3 protein. The sample records hundreds of thousands of distinct CDR3 sequences, around 15% being singletons. Specimen: blood. These receptors were obtained from a woman aged 18-29 years with Graves' hyperthyroidism.

This clonotype came up a few times. The chain joins TRBV28 to TRBJ2-3; 7 nucleotides agree with TRBD2. Trimming at V came to 5 bases and at J to 3 bases, leaving 8 bases not matched to a gene. The CDR3 runs 15 residues. Germline V gene data show CDR1 as MDHEN and CDR2 as SYDVKM. The DNA of the CDR3 is TGTGCCAGCAGTCCCTGGGGAGGGAAGACAGATACGCAGTATTTT. Protein product: CASSPWGGKTDTQYF.

The chain recombines TRBV11-2 with TRBJ2-1; 11 nucleotides match TRBD2. The germline V gene encodes CDR1 SGHAT and CDR2 FQNNGV. The CDR3 spans 16 residues. Trimming cost V 5 bases and J 4 bases; bases outside gene matches: 7. In DNA, the CDR3 is TGTGCCAGCAGCCATACTAGCGGGAGCCTTTACAATGAGCAGTTCTTC. Protein sequence: CASSHTSGSLYNEQFF.

V is TRBV6-2 or TRBV6-3 and J is TRBJ2-7; D is uncertain. V lost 5 bases and J lost 5, with 10 bases in between. Germline V gene lookup returns CDR1 MNHEY and CDR2 SVGEGT. CDR3 size: 12 residues. The CDR3: CASSPPVHEQYF. The CDR3, as DNA: TGTGCCAGCAGTCCCCCCGTCCACGAGCAGTACTTC.

This clonotype was seen only a few times. The rearrangement links TRBV20-1 to TRBJ1-2; no definite D call. Germline V gene sequence: CDR1 DFQATT, CDR2 SNEGSKA (reference sequence). The CDR3 totals 13 residues. V was clipped by 1 base and J by 4 bases, with 10 bases between them. CDR3 in amino acids: CSARATRSYGYTF. CDR3 sequence (DNA): TGCAGTGCTAGAGCGACCCGGAGCTATGGCTACACCTTC.

This rearrangement joins TRBV20-1 to TRBJ2-3; possibly TRBD2 for D (6 bases). The V end was cut by 5 bases, the J end by 6 bases, with 21 bases between. CDR1 DFQATT and CDR2 SNEGSKA come from the germline V gene (reference sequence). The CDR3 contains 15 residues. The CDR3, as DNA: TGCAGTGCTGCTTTAGCGGTTAAAAGGTCGGATACGCAGTATTTT. As protein: CSAALAVKRSDTQYF.

About this clonotype itself: A much bigger clone sits one base away, suggesting this may be a read error. The V and J genes are TRBV7-2 and TRBJ2-1; D is uncertain. Germline assignment: CDR1 SGHTA and CDR2 FQGNSA. This CDR3 is 15 amino acids long. This chain's CDR3 is CVSTLWAGANNEQFF. CDR3 DNA sequence: TGTGTCAGCACCCTCTGGGCCGGAGCCAACAATGAGCAGTTCTTC.

There are a few counts of this clonotype. The V gene is TRBV6-1, the J gene TRBJ2-1; TRBD2 matches at 15 bases. The CDR3 extends over 19 amino acids. Trimming cost V 5 bases and J 6 bases; bases outside gene matches: 14. Germline V gene lookup returns CDR1 MNHNS and CDR2 SASEGT. CDR3 sequence (DNA): TGTGCCAGCAGTTCCGCCGGGACTAGCGGGAGGAGGGTGGGCAATGAGCAGTTCTTC. It codes for CASSSAGTSGRRVGNEQFF.

This clonotype has just a few counts. The rearrangement uses TRBV24-1 and TRBJ1-1; 7 bases align to TRBD1. The V segment lost 4 bases and the J segment 4 bases; nucleotides outside the gene matches: 8. CDR1 and CDR2 (germline): KGHDR, SFDVKD. This CDR3 contains 15 residues. The CDR3 nucleotides read TGTGCCACCAGTGACCCAACAGGGGCGGGCACTGAAGCTTTCTTT. It yields the protein CATSDPTGAGTEAFF.

This sequence joins TRBV12-3 or TRBV12-4 and TRBJ1-2; 7 bases line up with TRBD1. This CDR3 has 15 amino acids. J was trimmed by 8 bases and V by 0 bases; bases with no gene match: 9. For the CDR3, the DNA is TGTGCCAGCAGTTTAGCCCGACAGGGTACAAGCGGCTACACCTTC. It is translated as CASSLARQGTSGYTF.

This clonotype has a count of ten or more. This chain joins TRBV12-3 or TRBV12-4 and TRBJ2-7; 7 bases are a match to TRBD1. J was trimmed by 6 bases and V by 3 bases; bases with no gene match: 8. CDR3 size: 14 residues. The CDR3 is CASSFRTGGVEQYF. In DNA form, the CDR3 reads TGTGCCAGCAGTTTCCGGACAGGAGGAGTCGAGCAGTACTTC.

This rearrangement joins TRBV6-5 to TRBJ1-1; weak D call: TRBD1 (5 bases). V lost 4 bases and J 4 bases, leaving 13 bases between the germline ends. CDR1 and CDR2 (germline): MNHEY, SVGAGI. The CDR3 is 14 residues long. CDR3 residues: CASSLRLGATEAFF. CDR3 sequence (DNA): TGTGCCAGCAGTTTGCGGCTAGGGGCCACTGAAGCTTTCTTT.

V and J are TRBV29-1 and TRBJ1-3, with no clear D. This CDR3 comprises 13 residues. V was shortened by 4 bases and J by 0 bases, with 7 bases between the two germline ends. Germline V gene data show CDR1 as SQVTM and CDR2 as ANQGSEA. The CDR3 nucleotides read TGCAGCGTTGGAGGGCGCTCTGGAAACACCATATATTTT. It encodes CSVGGRSGNTIYF.

The sample holds a few counts of this clonotype. The rearrangement joins TRBV6-5 to TRBJ2-2; D not certain. The CDR3 sequence is 15 residues long. Trimming took 0 bases from V and 6 from J, leaving 11 bases between them. Germline CDR1 is MNHEY and CDR2 is SVGAGI. CDR3 region: CASSYSINKPGELFF. CDR3 DNA: TGTGCCAGCAGTTACTCCATTAATAAACCCGGGGAGCTGTTTTTT.

Ten or more counts support this clonotype. The rearrangement links TRBV18 to TRBJ2-1; tentatively, D is TRBD2 (5 bases). Germline-derived CDR1 and CDR2 are KGHSH and LQKENI. The CDR3 contains 13 residues. Trimming took 2 bases from V and 5 from J, leaving 7 bases between them. For the CDR3, the DNA is TGTGCCAGCTCACCAGGGAGAAACAATGAGCAGTTCTTC. This sequence encodes CASSPGRNNEQFF.

This clonotype showed up just a few times. The rearrangement links TRBV6-5 to TRBJ1-3; D unclear. The V gene's germline CDR1 is MNHEY and CDR2 SVGAGI. The V gene lost 0 bases and the J gene lost 0 bases, with 9 bases spanning the gap. The CDR3 covers 16 residues. As DNA, the CDR3 is TGTGCCAGCAGTTACTCGAGCGTGTTCTCTGGAAACACCATATATTTT. Protein product: CASSYSSVFSGNTIYF.